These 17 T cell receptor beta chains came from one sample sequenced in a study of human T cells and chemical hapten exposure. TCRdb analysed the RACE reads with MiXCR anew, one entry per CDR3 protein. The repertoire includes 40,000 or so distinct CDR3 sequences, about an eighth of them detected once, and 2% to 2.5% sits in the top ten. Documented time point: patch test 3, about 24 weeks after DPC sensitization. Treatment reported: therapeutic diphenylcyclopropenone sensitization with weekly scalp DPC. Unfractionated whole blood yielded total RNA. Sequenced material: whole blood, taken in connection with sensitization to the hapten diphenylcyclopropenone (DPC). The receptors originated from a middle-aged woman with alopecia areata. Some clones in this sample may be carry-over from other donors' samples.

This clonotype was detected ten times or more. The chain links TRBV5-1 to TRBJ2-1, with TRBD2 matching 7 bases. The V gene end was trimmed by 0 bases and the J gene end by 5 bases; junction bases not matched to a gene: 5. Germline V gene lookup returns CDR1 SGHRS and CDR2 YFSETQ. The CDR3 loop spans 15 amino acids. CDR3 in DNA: TGCGCCAGCAGCTTGGTAGGCCTAGCGGACAATGAGCAGTTCTTC. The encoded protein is CASSLVGLADNEQFF.

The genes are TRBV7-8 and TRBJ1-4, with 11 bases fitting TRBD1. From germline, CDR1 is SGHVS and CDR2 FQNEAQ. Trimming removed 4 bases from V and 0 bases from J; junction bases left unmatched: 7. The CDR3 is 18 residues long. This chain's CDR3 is CASSSRTGGLSTNEKLFF. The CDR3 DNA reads TGTGCCAGCAGCTCGCGGACAGGGGGCTTGTCAACTAATGAAAAACTGTTTTTT.

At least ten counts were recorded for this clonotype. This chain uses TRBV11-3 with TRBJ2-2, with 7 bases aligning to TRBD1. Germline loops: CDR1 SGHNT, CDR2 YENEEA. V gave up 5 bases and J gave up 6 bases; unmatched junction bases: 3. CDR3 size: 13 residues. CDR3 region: CASSVTGPGELFF. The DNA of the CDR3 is TGTGCCAGCAGCGTGACAGGGCCCGGGGAGCTGTTTTTT.

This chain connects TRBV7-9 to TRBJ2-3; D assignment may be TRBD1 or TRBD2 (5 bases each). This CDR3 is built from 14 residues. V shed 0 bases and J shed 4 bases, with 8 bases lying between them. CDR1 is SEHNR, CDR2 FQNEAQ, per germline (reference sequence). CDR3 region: CASSLARGPDTQYF. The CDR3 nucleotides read TGTGCCAGCAGCTTAGCGAGGGGTCCAGATACGCAGTATTTT. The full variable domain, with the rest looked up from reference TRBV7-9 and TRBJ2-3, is DTGVSQNPRHKITKRGQNVTFRCDPISEHNRLYWYRQTLGQGPEFLTYFQNEAQLEKSRLLSDRFSAERPKGSFSTLEIQRTEQGDSAMYLCASSLARGPDTQYFGPGTRLTVL.

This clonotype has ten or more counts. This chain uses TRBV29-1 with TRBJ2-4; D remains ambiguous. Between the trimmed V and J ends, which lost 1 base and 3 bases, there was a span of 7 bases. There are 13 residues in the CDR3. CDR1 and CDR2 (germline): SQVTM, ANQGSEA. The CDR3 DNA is TGCAGCGTTGAAGGGGTGGACAAAAACATTCAGTACTTC. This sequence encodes CSVEGVDKNIQYF.

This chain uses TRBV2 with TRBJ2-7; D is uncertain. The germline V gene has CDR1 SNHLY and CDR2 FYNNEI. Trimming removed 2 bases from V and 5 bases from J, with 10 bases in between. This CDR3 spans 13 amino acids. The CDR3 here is CASSETPQNEQYF. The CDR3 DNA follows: TGTGCCAGCAGTGAAACCCCCCAGAACGAGCAGTACTTC.

CDR3 protein: CSAPSGSMYEQYF. The CDR3 region has the DNA TGCAGTGCCCCTAGCGGGAGCATGTACGAGCAGTACTTC. This sequence joins TRBV20-1 and TRBJ2-7; 10 bases fit TRBD2. With 6 bases clipped from V and 4 bases from J, the junction kept 6 bases outside the gene matches. CDR1 is DFQATT and CDR2 is SNEGSKA in the germline V gene (reference sequence). CDR3 length: 13 amino acids.

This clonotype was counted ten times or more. The CDR3 here is CASQGRDRVGQPQHF. CDR3 DNA sequence: TGTGCCAGTCAGGGCCGGGACAGGGTAGGACAGCCCCAGCATTTT. The chain combines TRBV12-3 or TRBV12-4 with TRBJ1-5, with 9 bases that match TRBD1. The CDR3 contains 15 residues. J was trimmed by 7 bases and V by 9 bases; bases with no gene match: 13.

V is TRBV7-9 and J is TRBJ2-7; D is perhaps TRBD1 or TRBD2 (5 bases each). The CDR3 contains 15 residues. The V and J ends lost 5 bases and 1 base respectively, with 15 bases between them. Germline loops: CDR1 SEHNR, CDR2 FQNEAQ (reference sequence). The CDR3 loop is CASSPRDALSYEQYF. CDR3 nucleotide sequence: TGTGCCAGCAGCCCTCGGGACGCCTTATCCTACGAGCAGTACTTC.

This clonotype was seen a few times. DNA for the CDR3: TGTGCCAGCAGGGGGACTAGATTCAATGAGCAGTTCTTC. Protein sequence: CASRGTRFNEQFF. The J gene is TRBJ2-1, the V gene TRBV2; 8 nucleotides match TRBD2. J was trimmed by 6 bases and V by 6 bases; bases with no gene match: 4. CDR1 is SNHLY, CDR2 FYNNEI, per germline. There are 13 residues in the CDR3. Using reference TRBV2 and TRBJ2-1 for the parts outside the CDR3, the full variable domain is EPEVTQTPSHQVTQMGQEVILRCVPISNHLYFYWYRQILGQKVEFLVSFYNNEISEKSEIFDDQFSVERPDGSNFTLKIRSTKLEDSAMYFCASRGTRFNEQFFGPGTRLTVL.

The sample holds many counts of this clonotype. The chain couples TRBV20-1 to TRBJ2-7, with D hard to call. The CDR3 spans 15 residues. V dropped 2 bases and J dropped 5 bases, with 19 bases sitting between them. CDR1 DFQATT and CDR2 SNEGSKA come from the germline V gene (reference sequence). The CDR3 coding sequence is TGCAGTGCTAGACCTCCCGTAGGGCCCGGAAACGAGCAGTACTTC. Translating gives CSARPPVGPGNEQYF.

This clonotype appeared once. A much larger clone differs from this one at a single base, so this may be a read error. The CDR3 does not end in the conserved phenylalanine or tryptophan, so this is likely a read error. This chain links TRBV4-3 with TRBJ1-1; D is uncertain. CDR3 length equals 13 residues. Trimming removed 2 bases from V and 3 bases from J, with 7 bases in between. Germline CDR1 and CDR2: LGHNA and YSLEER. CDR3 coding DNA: TGCGCCAGCAGCCAACGGGGTGACACTGAAGCTTTCCTT. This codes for CASSQRGDTEAFL.

Written as DNA, the CDR3 is TGTGCCAGCAGCGTAGGGGCTGGGTCCTTGCACGAGCAGTACTTC. Protein product: CASSVGAGSLHEQYF. The J gene is TRBJ2-7, the V gene TRBV9; D remains ambiguous. The CDR3 is made up of 15 amino acids. V lost 0 bases and J 5 bases, leaving 15 bases between the germline ends. Looked up from germline, CDR1 is SGDLS and CDR2 is YYNGEE.

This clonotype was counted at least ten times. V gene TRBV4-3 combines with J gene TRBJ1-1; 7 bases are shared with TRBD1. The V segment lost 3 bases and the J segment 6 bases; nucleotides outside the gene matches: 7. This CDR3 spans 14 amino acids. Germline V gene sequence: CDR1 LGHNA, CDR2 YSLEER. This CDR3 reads CASSQTYRGSEAFF. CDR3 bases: TGCGCCAGCAGCCAGACCTACAGGGGTTCTGAAGCTTTCTTT.

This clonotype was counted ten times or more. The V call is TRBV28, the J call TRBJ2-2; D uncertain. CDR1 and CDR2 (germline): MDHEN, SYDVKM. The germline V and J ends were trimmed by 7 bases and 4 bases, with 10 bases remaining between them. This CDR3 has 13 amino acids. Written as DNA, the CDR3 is TGTGCCAGCATCCTACCGATCACCGGGGAGCTGTTTTTT. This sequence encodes CASILPITGELFF. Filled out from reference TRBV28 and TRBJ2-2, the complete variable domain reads DVKVTQSSRYLVKRTGEKVFLECVQDMDHENMFWYRQDPGLGLRLIYFSYDVKMKEKGDIPEGYSVSREKKERFSLILESASTNQTSMYLCASILPITGELFFGEGSRLTVL.

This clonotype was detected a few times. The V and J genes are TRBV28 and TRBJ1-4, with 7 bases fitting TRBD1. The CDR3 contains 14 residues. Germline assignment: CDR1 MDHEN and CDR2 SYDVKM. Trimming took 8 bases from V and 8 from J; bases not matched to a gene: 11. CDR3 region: CASGTDREGEKLFF. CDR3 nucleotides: TGTGCCAGCGGAACCGACAGGGAGGGGGAAAAACTGTTTTTT.

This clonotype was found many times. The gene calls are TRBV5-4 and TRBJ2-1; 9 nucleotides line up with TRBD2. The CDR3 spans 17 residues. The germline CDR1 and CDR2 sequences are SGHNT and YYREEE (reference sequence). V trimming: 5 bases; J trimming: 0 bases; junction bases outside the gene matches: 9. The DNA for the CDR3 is TGTGCCAGCAGTTCTAGCGGGGCCCTGAGCTCCTACAATGAGCAGTTCTTC. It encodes CASSSSGALSSYNEQFF.